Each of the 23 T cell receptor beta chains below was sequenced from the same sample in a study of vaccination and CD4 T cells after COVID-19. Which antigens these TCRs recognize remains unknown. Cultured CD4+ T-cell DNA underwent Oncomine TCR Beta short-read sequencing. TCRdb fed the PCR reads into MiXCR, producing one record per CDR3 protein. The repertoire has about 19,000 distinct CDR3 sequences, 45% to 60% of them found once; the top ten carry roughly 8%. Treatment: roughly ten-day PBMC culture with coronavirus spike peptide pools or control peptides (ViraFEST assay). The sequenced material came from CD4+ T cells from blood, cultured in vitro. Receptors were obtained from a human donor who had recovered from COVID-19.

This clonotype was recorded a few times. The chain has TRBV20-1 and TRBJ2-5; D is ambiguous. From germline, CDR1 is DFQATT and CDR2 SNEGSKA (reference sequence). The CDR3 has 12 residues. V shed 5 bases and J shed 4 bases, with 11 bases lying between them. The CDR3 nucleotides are TGCAGTGCTCCGAACCACCGAGAGACCCAGTACTTC. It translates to CSAPNHRETQYF.

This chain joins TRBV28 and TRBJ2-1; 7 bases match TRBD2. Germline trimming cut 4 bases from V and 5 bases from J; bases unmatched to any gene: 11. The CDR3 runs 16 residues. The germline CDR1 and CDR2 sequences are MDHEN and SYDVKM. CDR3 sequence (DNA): TGTGCCAGCAGTTCCCCGGTAGCGGGCGCCGACAATGAGCAGTTCTTC. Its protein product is CASSSPVAGADNEQFF.

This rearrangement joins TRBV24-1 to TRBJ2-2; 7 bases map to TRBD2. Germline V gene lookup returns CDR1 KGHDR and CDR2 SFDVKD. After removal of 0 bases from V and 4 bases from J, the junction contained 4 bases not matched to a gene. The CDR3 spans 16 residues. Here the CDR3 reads CATSDLRGGTTGELFF. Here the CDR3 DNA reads TGTGCCACCAGTGATTTGCGGGGAGGGACCACCGGGGAGCTGTTTTTT.

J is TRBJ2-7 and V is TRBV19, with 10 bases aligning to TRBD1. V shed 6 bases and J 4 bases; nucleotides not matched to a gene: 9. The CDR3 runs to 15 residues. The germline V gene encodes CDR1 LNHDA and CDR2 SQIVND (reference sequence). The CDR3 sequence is CASRRAGTGVYEQYF. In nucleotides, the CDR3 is TGTGCCAGTAGGAGAGCCGGGACAGGGGTATACGAGCAGTACTTC.

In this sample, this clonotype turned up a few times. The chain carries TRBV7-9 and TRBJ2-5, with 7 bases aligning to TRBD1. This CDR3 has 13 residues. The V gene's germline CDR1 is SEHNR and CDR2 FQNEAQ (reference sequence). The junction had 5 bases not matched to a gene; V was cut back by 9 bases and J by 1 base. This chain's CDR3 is CASHRDSQETQYF. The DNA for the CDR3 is TGTGCCAGTCACCGGGACAGCCAAGAGACCCAGTACTTC.

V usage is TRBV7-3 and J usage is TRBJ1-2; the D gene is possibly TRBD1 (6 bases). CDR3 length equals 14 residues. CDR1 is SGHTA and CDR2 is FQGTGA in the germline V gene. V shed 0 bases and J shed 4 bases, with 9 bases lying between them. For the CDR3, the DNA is TGTGCCAGCAGCTTAACCCAGGGGTTCTATGGCTACACCTTC. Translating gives CASSLTQGFYGYTF.

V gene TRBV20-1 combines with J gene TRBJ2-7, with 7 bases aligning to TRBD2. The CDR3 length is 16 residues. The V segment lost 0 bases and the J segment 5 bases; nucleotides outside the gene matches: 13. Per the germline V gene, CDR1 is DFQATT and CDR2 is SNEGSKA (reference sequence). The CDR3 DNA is TGCAGTGCTAGAGAATCGGACGGCGGGAGATCCCACGAGCAGTACTTC. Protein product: CSARESDGGRSHEQYF.

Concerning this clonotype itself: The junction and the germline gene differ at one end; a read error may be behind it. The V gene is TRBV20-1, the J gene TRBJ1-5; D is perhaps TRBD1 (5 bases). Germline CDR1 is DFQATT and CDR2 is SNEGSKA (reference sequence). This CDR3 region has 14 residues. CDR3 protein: CRAKGSYSNQPQHF. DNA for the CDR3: TGCAGAGCTAAGGGGTCCTATAGCAATCAGCCCCAGCATTTT.

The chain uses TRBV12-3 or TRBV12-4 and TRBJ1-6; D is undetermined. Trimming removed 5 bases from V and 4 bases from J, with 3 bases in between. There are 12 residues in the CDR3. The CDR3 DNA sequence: TGTGCCAGCAGTGGGTATAATTCACCCCTCCACTTT. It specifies CASSGYNSPLHF.

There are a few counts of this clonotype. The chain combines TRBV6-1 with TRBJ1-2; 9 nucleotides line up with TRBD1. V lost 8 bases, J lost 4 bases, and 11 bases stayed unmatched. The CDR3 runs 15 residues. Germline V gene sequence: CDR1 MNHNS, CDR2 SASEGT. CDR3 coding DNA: TGTGCCAGCTCTTCGGACAGGGGCGATTTCTATGGCTACACCTTC. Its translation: CASSSDRGDFYGYTF.

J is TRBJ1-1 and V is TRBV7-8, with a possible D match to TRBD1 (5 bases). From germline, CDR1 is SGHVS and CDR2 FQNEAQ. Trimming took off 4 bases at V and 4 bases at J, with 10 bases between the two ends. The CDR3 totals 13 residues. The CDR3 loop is CASSSQGGTEAFF. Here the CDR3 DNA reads TGTGCCAGCAGCTCTCAGGGCGGCACTGAAGCTTTCTTT.

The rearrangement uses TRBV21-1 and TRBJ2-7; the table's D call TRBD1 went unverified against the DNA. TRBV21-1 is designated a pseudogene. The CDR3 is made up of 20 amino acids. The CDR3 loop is CASSLKTWGTERIVPYEQYF. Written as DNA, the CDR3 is TGTGCCAGCAGCCTCAAGACCTGGGGGACCGAGAGGATCGTGCCCTACGAGCAGTACTTC.

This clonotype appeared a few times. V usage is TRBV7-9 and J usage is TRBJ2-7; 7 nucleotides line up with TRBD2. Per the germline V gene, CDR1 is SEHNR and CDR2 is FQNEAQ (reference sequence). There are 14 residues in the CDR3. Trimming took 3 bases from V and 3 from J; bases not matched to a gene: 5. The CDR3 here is CASSFGAGFYEQYF. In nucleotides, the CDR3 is TGTGCCAGCAGCTTCGGAGCGGGATTCTACGAGCAGTACTTC.

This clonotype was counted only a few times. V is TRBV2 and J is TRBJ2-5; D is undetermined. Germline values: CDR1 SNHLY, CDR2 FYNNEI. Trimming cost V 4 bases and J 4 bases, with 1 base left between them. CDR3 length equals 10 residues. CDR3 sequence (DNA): TGTGCCAGCAGTGGAGAGACCCAGTACTTC. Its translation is CASSGETQYF. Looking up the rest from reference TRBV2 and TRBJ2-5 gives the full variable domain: EPEVTQTPSHQVTQMGQEVILRCVPISNHLYFYWYRQILGQKVEFLVSFYNNEISEKSEIFDDQFSVERPDGSNFTLKIRSTKLEDSAMYFCASSGETQYFGPGTRLLVL.

The CDR3 DNA sequence: TGCGCCAGCAAGGGGGAATCTGGAAACACCATATATTTT. Its translation: CASKGESGNTIYF. The rearrangement joins TRBV10-1 to TRBJ1-3; TRBD1 might be the D (6 bases). Germline CDR1 reads WNHNN; CDR2 reads SYGVQD (reference sequence). Trimming took off 7 bases at V and 1 base at J, with 8 bases between the two ends. CDR3 length: 13 amino acids.

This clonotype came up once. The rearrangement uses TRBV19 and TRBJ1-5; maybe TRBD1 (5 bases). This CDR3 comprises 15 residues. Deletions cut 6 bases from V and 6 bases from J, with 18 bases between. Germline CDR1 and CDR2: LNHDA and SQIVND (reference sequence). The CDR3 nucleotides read TGTGCCAGTAGAGGGACTCAGGCCAATGTTCAGCCCCAGCATTTT. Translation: CASRGTQANVQPQHF.

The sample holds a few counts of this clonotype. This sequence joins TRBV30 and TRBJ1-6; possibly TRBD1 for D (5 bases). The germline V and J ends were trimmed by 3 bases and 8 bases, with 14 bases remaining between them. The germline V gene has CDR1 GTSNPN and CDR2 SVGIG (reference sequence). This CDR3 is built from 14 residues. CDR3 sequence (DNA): TGTGCCTGGAGCCTGAGGGGAAGATATTCACCCCTCCACTTT. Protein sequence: CAWSLRGRYSPLHF.

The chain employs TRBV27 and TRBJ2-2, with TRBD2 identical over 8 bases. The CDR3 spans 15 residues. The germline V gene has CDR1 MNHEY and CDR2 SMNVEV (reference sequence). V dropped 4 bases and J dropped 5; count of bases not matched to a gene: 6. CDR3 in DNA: TGTGCCAGCAGTTCGGGGACTAGTTGGACCGGGGAGCTGTTTTTT. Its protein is CASSSGTSWTGELFF.

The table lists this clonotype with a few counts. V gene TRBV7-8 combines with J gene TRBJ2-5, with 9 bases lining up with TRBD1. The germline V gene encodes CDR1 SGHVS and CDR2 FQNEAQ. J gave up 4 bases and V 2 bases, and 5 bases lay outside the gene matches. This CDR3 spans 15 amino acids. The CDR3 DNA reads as TGTGCCAGCAGCTTATGGGACAGGGTACGAGAGACCCAGTACTTC. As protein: CASSLWDRVRETQYF.

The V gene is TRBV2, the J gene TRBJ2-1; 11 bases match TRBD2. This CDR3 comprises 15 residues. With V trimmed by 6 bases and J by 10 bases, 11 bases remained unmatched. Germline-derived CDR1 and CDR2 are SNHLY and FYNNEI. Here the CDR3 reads CASSLLAGAGNEQFF. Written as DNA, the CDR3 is TGTGCCAGCAGCCTACTAGCGGGGGCGGGGAACGAGCAGTTCTTC.

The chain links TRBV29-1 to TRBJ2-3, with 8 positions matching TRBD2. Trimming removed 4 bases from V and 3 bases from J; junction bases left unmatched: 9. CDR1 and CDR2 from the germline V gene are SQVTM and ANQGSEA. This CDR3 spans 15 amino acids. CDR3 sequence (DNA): TGCAGCGTTGGAGGGTCGGGAGGGCCGACAGATACGCAGTATTTT. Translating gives CSVGGSGGPTDTQYF.

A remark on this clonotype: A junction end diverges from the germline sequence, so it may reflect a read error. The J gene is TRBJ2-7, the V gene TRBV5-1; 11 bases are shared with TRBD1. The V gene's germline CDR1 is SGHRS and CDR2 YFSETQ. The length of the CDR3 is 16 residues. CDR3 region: CASSEGGTGGPYEQNF. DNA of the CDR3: TGCGCCAGCAGCGAAGGAGGGACAGGGGGGCCCTACGAGCAGAACTTC.

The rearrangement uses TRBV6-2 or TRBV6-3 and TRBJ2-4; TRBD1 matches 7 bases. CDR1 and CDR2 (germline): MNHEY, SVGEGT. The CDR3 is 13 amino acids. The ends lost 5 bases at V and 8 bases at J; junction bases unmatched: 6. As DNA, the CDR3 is TGTGCCAGCAGTAAGACAGGGTCGGACATTCAGTACTTC. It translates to CASSKTGSDIQYF.